This entry features one T cell receptor beta chain sequence. The sample belongs to a study of blood T cell repertoires in COVID-19. Original processing notes: The authors estimated nucleated cell counts from reference gene primer amplification. Sequencing used immunoSEQ multiplex PCR; TCRdb keeps in-frame clones, though not all of them. V, J and clone size reflect that table, while D and trimming were determined from the DNA. The top ten hold about 7.4% of the sample, which has around 100,000 clones, roughly nine tenths seen once. The CDR3 extends over 16 amino acids. V lost 6 bases to trimming and J lost 2 bases; unmatched junction nucleotides: 4. From germline, CDR1 is ENHRY and CDR2 SYGVKD.

The sequenced sample consisted of peripheral blood. The rearrangement links TRBV10-3 to TRBJ2-1; 13 bases are shared with TRBD2. The sequence was obtained from a young man in a cohort sampled during active COVID-19. The CDR3 DNA reads as TGTGCCATCAGGACTAGCGGGGGGATTCCCTACAATGAGCAGTTCTTC. Translated: CAIRTSGGIPYNEQFF.